This TCR beta chain is from a study of blood T cell repertoires in COVID-19. Study information: Italy, Spain and the United States were the sources of the convalescent and acute COVID-19 samples.

Using immunoSEQ multiplex PCR, the repertoire was profiled, and TCRdb retains in-frame clones only, with some absent. The sample lists some 240,000 clones, roughly 80% seen once, with around 4.1% in the top ten. The germline CDR1 and CDR2 sequences are SGDLS and YYNGEE. The CDR3 length is 16 residues. J gave up 8 bases and V 4 bases, and 14 bases lay outside the gene matches. The rearrangement links TRBV9 to TRBJ2-1; TRBD2 matches 8 bases. Sequencing input: PBMCs or T cells enriched from blood (not recorded which). The clonotype was recovered from a man younger than 45 with acute COVID-19. The CDR3 here is CASSPRLGSGNYEQFF. The CDR3, as DNA: TGTGCCAGCAGCCCCCGTCTGGGTAGCGGGAACTATGAGCAGTTCTTC.